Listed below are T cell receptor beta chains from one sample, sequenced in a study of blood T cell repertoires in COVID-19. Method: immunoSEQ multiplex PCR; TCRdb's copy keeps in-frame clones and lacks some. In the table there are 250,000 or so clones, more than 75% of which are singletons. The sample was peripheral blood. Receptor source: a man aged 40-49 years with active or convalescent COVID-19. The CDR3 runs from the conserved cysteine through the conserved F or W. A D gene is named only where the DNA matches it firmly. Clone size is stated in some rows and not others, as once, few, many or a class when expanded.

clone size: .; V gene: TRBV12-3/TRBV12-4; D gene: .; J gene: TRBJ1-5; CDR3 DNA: TGTGCCAGCAATCGAGGGGGGGGTCCCCAGCATTTT; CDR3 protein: CASNRGGGPQHF
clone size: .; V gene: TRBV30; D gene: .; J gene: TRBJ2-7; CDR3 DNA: TGTGCCTGGAGTGTACAGGATACAGACGAGCAGTACTTC; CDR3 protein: CAWSVQDTDEQYF
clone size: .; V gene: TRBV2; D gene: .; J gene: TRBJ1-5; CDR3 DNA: TGTGCCAGCAGTGAGGTTTCGCAGGCTCAGCCCCAGCATTTT; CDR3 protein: CASSEVSQAQPQHF
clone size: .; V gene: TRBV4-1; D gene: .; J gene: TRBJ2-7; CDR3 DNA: TGCGCCAGCAGCCAACATACAGGGTTAGCCTACGAGCAGTACTTC; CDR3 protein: CASSQHTGLAYEQYF
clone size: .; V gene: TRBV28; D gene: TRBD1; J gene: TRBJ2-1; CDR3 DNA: TGTGCCAGCAGACAGGGGAATGAGAATGAGCAGTTCTTC; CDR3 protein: CASRQGNENEQFF
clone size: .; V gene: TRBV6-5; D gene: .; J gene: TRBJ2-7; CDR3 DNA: TGTGCCAGCAGAGCGTACCAAGCAGTCGGCGAGCAGTACTTC; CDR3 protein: CASRAYQAVGEQYF
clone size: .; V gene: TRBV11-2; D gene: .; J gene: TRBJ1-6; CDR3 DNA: TGTGCCAGCAGCTTAGATTTGGGTCAGGGCGGTTCACCCCTCCACTTT; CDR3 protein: CASSLDLGQGGSPLHF
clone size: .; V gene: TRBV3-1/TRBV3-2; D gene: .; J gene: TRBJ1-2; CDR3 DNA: TGTGCCAGCAGCTCTTCCCGGGGACAAGAATGCACCTTC; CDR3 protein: CASSSSRGQECTF
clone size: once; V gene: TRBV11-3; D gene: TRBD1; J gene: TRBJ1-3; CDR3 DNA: TGTGCCAGCAGCCTCGGACAGGGGGCCTTCTCTGGAAACACCATATATTTT; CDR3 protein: CASSLGQGAFSGNTIYF
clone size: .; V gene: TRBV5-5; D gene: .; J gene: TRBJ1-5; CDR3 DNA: TGTGCCAGCAGCCCGGTCGGGGGGCATCAGCCCCAGCATTTT; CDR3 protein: CASSPVGGHQPQHF
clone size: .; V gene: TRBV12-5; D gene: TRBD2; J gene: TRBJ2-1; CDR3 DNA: TGTGCTAGTGGTTTGTGGACTAGCGGGAGCGATGAGCAGTTCTTC; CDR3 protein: CASGLWTSGSDEQFF
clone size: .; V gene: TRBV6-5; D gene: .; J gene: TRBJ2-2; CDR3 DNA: TGTGCCAGCAGTTACTCGATGTCGGGGAGCACCGGGGAGCTGTTTTTT; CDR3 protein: CASSYSMSGSTGELFF
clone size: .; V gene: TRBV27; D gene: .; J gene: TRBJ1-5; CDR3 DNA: TGTGCCAGCAGCTGGGGGGGCAATCAGCCCCAGCATTTT; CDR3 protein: CASSWGGNQPQHF
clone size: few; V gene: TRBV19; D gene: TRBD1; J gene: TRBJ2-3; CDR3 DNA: TGTGCCAGTAGGAAGCAGGGGGAAGATACGCAGTATTTT; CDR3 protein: CASRKQGEDTQYF
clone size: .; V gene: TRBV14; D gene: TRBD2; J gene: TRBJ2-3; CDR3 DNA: TGTGCCAGCAGCCAAGTTTACGGGGGGGGCACAGATACGCAGTATTTT; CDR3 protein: CASSQVYGGGTDTQYF
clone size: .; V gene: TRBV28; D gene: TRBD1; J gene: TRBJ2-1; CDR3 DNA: TGTGCCAGCAGGGTACAGGGGACCGATTACAATGAGCAGTTCTTC; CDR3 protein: CASRVQGTDYNEQFF
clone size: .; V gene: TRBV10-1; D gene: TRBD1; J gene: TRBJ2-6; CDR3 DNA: TGCGCCAGCAGCCCCTCCGGACAGGCTACCTCTGGGGCCAACGTCCTGACTTTC; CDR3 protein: CASSPSGQATSGANVLTF
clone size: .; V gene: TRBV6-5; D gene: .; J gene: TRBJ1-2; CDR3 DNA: TGTGCCAGCAGGAGGAAAAACTATGGCTACACCTTC; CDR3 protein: CASRRKNYGYTF
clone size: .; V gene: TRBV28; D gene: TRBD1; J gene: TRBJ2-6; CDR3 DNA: TGTGCCAGCAGACCTCGACCGACAGGGGGCAGATCCTACGGGGCCAACGTCCTGACTTTC; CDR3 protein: CASRPRPTGGRSYGANVLTF
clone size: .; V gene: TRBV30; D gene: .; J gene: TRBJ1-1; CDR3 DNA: TGTGCCTGGGTCAAGAACACTGAAGCTTTCTTT; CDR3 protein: CAWVKNTEAFF
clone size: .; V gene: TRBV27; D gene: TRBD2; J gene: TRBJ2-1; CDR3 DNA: TGTGCCAGCAGAGCTCCGGGACTAAGAAATGAGCAGTTCTTC; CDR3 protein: CASRAPGLRNEQFF
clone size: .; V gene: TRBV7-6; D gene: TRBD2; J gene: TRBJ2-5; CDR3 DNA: TGTGCCAGCAGGGGAGTAGCGGGAGGATTGCAAGAGACCCAGTACTTC; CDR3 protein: CASRGVAGGLQETQYF
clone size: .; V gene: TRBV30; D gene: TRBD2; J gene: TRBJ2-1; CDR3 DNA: TGTGCCTGGAGATTCCCGGGACTAGCGGGAGCCCAGCGGAGTGAGCAGTTCTTC; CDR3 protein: CAWRFPGLAGAQRSEQFF
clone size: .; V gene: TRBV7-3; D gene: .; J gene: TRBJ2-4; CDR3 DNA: TGTGCCAGCAGCTTGCAACCAGGAAACATTCAGTACTTC; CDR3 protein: CASSLQPGNIQYF
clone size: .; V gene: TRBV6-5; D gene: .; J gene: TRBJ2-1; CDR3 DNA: TGTGCCAGCAGTTACAGGGGGACCTCCTACAATGAGCAGTTCTTC; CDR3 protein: CASSYRGTSYNEQFF
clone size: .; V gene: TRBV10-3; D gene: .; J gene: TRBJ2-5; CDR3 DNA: TGTGCCATCAGTGAGAGGGGGGGGTCCCAAGAGACCCAGTACTTC; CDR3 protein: CAISERGGSQETQYF
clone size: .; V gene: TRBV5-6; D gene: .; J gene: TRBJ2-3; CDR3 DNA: TGTGCCAGCAGCTTTAGCAGCACAGATACGCAGTATTTT; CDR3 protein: CASSFSSTDTQYF
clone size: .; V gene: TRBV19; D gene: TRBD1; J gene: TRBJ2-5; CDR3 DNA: TGTGCCAGTACTGTGACAGGGGCAAACCAAGAGACCCAGTACTTC; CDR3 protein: CASTVTGANQETQYF
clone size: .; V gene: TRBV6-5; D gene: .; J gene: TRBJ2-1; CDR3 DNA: TGTGCCAGCAGTTACTCGATTTGGGTGGGAGCAGAGGAGCAGTTCTTC; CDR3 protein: CASSYSIWVGAEEQFF
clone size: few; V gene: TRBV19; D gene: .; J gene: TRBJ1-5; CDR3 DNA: TGTGCCAGTAGTATATCAGGTCTACCCCATCAGCCCCAGCATTTT; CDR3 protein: CASSISGLPHQPQHF
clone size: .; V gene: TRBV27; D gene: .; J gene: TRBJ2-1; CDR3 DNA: TGTGCCAGCAGTTCCCCGGAGGAATTTTCCTACAATGAGCAGTTCTTC; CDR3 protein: CASSSPEEFSYNEQFF
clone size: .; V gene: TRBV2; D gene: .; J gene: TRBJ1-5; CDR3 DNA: TGTGCCAGCAGTGATGCGGCAGGGGAAGCTCAGCCCCAGCATTTT; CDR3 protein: CASSDAAGEAQPQHF